Listed here is a single T cell receptor beta chain. These data belong to a study of blood T cell repertoires in COVID-19. About the research overall: Donors in the United States, Italy and Spain gave samples during acute or convalescent COVID-19. Sources were T cells, B-cell-depleted T cells, or PBMCs; the material itself was cDNA or gDNA.

Per the original methods: Reference gene primers were amplified, and this amplification served to estimate nucleated cell counts. The assay was immunoSEQ multiplex PCR, and TCRdb's table has in-frame clones only and misses some. V and J calls and clone size follow that table, whereas D and trimming were derived from the DNA. The sample contains fewer than 300,000 clones, about nine tenths of which appear only once. It was during active infection that Seattle patients were enrolled and then longitudinally followed. The sequence was collected from a woman in her twenties or thirties with COVID-19, enrolled during active disease. Sequencing used peripheral blood.

The CDR3 sequence: CASSFSYREGELFF. DNA of the CDR3: TGTGCCAGCAGCTTTAGCTACAGGGAAGGGGAGCTGTTTTTT. The chain combines TRBV5-4 with TRBJ2-2, with D perhaps TRBD1 (6 bases). V was trimmed by 2 bases and J by 8 bases, leaving 13 bases between them. CDR3 length: 14 residues. Germline V gene sequence: CDR1 SGHNT, CDR2 YYREEE (reference sequence).